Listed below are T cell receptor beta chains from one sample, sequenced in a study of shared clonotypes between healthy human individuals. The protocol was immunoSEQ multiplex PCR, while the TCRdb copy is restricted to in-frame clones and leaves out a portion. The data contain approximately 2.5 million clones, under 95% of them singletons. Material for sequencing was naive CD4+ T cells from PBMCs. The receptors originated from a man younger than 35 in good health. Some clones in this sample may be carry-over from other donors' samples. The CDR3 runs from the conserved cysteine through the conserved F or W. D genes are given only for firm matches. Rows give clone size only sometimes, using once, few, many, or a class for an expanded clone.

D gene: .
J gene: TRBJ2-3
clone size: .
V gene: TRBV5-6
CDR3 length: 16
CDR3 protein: CASSLAAKFDADTQYF
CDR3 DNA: TGTGCCAGCAGCTTAGCGGCAAAGTTTGATGCAGATACGCAGTATTTT

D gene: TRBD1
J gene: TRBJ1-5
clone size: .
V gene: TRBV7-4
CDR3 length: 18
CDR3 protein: CASSINPGQGICNQPQHF
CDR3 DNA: TGTGCCAGCAGCATTAATCCGGGACAGGGGATCTGCAATCAGCCCCAGCATTTT

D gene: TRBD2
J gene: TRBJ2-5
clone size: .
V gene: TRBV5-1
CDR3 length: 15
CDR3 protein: CASSSITVAGETQYF
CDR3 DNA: TGCGCCAGCAGCTCGATAACCGTAGCGGGGGAGACCCAGTACTTC

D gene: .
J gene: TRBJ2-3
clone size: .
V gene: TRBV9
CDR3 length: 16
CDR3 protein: CASSVDLTASTDTQYF
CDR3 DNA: TGTGCCAGCAGCGTAGATCTCACCGCTAGCACAGATACGCAGTATTTT

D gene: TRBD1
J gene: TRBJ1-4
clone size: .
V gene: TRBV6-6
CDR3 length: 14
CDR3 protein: CASKGRGRNEKLFF
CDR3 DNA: TGTGCCAGCAAAGGGAGGGGGCGGAATGAAAAACTGTTTTTT

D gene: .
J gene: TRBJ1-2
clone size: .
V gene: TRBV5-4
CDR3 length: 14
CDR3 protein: CASSLAGSNYGYTF
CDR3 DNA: TGTGCCAGCAGCTTGGCAGGGAGCAACTATGGCTACACCTTC

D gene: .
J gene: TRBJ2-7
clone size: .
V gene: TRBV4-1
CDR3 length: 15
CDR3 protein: CASSREPDGQFEQYF
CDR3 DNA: TGCGCCAGCAGCCGAGAACCGGACGGCCAATTCGAGCAGTACTTC

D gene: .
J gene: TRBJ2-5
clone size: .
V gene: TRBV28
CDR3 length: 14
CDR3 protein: CASSSTSLLKTQYF
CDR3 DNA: TGTGCCAGCAGTTCAACCTCCCTCTTAAAGACCCAGTACTTC

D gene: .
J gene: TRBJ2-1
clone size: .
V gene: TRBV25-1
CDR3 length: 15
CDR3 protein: CASSEYFSGYNEQFF
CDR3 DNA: TGTGCCAGCAGTGAATATTTCAGCGGATACAATGAGCAGTTCTTC

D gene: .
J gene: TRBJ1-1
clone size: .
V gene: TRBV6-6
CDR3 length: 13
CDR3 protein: CASSYFSGAEAFF
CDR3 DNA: TGTGCCAGCAGTTACTTTTCGGGGGCTGAAGCTTTCTTT

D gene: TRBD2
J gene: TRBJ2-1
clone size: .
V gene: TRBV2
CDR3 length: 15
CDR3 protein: CASRMAGGPYNEQFF
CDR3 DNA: TGTGCCAGCCGGATGGCGGGAGGGCCCTACAATGAGCAGTTCTTC

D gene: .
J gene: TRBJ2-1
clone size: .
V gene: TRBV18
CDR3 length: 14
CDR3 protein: CASSPDPYYNEQFF
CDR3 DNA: TGTGCCAGCTCACCGGACCCCTATTACAATGAGCAGTTCTTC

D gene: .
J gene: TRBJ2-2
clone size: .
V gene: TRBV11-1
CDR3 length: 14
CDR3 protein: CASSFGTRPGELFF
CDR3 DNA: TGTGCCAGCAGCTTTGGGACCCGACCCGGGGAGCTGTTTTTT

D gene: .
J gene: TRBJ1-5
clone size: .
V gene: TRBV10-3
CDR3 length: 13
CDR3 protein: CAISDMGNQPQHF
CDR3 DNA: TGTGCCATCAGTGATATGGGGAATCAGCCCCAGCATTTT

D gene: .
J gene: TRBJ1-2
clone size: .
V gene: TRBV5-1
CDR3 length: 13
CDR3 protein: CASGDSWDLGYTF
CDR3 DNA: TGCGCCAGCGGCGACAGTTGGGACCTTGGCTACACCTTC

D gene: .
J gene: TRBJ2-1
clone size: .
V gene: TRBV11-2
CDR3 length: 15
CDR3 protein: CASSHVPLGYNEQFF
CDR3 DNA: TGTGCCAGCAGTCATGTCCCCTTGGGGTACAATGAGCAGTTCTTC

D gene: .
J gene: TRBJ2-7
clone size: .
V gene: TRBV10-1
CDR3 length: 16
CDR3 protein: CASSESGGANPYEQYF
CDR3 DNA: TGCGCCAGCAGTGAGTCGGGGGGGGCGAATCCCTACGAGCAGTACTTC

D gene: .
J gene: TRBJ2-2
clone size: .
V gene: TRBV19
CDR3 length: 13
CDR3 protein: CATGGSNTGELFF
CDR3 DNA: TGTGCCACCGGGGGTTCGAACACCGGGGAGCTGTTTTTT

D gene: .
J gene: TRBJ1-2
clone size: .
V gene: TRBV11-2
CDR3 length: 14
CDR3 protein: CASSLGPRLYGYTF
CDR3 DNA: TGTGCCAGCAGCCTCGGACCTCGACTCTATGGCTACACCTTC

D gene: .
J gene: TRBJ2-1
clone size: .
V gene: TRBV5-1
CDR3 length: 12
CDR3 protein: CASSAQGVEQFF
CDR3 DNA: TGCGCCAGCAGCGCACAGGGTGTTGAGCAGTTCTTC

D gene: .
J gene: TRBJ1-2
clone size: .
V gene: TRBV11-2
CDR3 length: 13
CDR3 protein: CASSLGPQTAYTF
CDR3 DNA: TGTGCCAGCAGCCTGGGGCCCCAAACAGCCTACACCTTC

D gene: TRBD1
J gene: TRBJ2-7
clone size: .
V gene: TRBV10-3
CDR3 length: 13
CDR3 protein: CAISQGAGNEQYF
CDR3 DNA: TGTGCCATCAGTCAGGGGGCCGGGAACGAGCAGTACTTC

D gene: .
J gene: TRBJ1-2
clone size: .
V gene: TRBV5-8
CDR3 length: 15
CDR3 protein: CASSLPPPMRWGYTF
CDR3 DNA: TGTGCCAGCAGCCTACCCCCCCCCATGCGCTGGGGCTACACCTTC

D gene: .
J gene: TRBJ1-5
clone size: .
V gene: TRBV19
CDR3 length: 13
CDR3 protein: CASNVRTDQPQHF
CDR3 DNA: TGTGCCAGTAATGTACGGACAGATCAGCCCCAGCATTTT

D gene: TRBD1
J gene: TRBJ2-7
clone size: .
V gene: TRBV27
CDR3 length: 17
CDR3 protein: CASSSSLLDRGPYEQYF
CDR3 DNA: TGTGCCAGCAGTTCCTCCCTCCTGGACAGGGGGCCCTACGAGCAGTACTTC

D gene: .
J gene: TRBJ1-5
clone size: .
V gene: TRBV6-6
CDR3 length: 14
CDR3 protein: CASSYSGGHQPQHF
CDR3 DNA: TGTGCCAGCAGTTACTCGGGTGGGCATCAGCCCCAGCATTTT

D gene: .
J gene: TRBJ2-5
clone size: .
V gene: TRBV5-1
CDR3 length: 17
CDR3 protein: CASSLGRDVGWQETQYF
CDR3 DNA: TGCGCCAGCAGCTTGGGTCGGGATGTCGGGTGGCAAGAGACCCAGTACTTC

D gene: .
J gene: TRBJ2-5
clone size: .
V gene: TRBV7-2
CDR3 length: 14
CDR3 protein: CASSWGGGQETQYF
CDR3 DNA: TGTGCCAGCAGCTGGGGAGGCGGGCAAGAGACCCAGTACTTC

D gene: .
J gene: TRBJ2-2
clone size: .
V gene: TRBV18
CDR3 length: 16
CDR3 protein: CASSPSQGGNTGELFF
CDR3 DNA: TGTGCCAGCTCACCAAGTCAGGGAGGAAACACCGGGGAGCTGTTTTTT

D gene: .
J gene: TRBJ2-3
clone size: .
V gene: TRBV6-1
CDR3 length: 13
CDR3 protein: CASSEWMRDTQYF
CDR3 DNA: TGTGCCAGCAGTGAATGGATGAGGGATACGCAGTATTTT

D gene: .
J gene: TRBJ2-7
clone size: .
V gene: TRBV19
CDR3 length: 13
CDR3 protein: CASSMRVGYEQYF
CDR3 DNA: TGTGCCAGTAGTATGAGGGTGGGCTACGAGCAGTACTTC

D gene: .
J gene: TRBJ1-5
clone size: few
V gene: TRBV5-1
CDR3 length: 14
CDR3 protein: CASSPDGGDQPQHF
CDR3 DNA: TGCGCCAGCAGTCCGGACGGGGGCGATCAGCCCCAGCATTTT

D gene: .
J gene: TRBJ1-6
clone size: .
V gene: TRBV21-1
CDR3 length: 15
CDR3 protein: CASSSRTGGNSPLHF
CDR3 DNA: TGTGCCAGCAGCAGCCGGACCGGGGGAAATTCACCCCTCCACTTT

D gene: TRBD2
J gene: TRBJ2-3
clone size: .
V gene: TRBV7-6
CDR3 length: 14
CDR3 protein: CASSLALAKDTQYF
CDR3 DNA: TGTGCCAGCAGCTTAGCACTAGCGAAGGATACGCAGTATTTT

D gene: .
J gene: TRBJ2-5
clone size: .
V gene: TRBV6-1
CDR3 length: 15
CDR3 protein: CASSESGRGQETQYF
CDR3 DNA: TGTGCCAGCAGTGAATCGGGCAGGGGACAAGAGACCCAGTACTTC

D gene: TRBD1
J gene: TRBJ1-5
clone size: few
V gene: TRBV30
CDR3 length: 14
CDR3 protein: CAWSGQGGYQPQHF
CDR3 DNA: TGTGCCTGGAGTGGACAGGGGGGCTATCAGCCCCAGCATTTT

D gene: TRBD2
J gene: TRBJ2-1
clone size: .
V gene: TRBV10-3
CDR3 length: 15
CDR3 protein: CAIRGTSGSFNEQFF
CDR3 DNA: TGTGCCATCAGAGGGACTAGCGGGAGTTTCAATGAGCAGTTCTTC

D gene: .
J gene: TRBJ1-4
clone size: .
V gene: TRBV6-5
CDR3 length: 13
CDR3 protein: CASSYNGGEKLFF
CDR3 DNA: TGTGCCAGCAGTTACAACGGGGGAGAAAAACTGTTTTTT

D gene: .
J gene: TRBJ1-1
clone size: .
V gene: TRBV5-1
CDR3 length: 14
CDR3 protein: CASSPGHPNTEAFF
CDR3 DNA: TGCGCCAGCAGCCCGGGACACCCGAACACTGAAGCTTTCTTT

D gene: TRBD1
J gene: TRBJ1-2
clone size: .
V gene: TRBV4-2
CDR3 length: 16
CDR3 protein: CASSQPTGTEPLGYTF
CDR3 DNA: TGTGCCAGCAGCCAACCCACCGGGACAGAGCCTCTCGGCTACACCTTC

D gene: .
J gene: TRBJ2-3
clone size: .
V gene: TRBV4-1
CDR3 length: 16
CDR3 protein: CASSQEAAPSTDTQYF
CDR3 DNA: TGCGCCAGCAGCCAAGAGGCTGCTCCTAGCACAGATACGCAGTATTTT

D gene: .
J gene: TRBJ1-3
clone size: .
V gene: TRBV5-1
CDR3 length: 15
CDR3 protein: CASRPGESSGNTIYF
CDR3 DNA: TGCGCCAGCAGACCAGGGGAAAGCTCTGGAAACACCATATATTTT

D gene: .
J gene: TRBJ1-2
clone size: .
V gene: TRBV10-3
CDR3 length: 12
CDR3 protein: CAISPDSYGYTF
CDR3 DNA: TGTGCCATCAGTCCGGACAGCTATGGCTACACCTTC

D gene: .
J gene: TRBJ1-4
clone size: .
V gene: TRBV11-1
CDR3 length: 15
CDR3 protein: CASSGHPTVGEKLFF
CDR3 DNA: TGTGCCAGCAGCGGCCACCCGACAGTCGGTGAAAAACTGTTTTTT

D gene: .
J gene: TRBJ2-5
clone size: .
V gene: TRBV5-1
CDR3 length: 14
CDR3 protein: CASSLYGGTETQYF
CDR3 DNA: TGCGCCAGCAGCTTGTATGGAGGGACAGAGACCCAGTACTTC